This entry lists 28 T cell receptor beta chains sequenced from one sample in a study of control samples from healthy donors and cancer patients. The data were produced by immunoSEQ multiplex PCR, yet TCRdb's version contains in-frame clones alone and is incomplete. The data hold about 150,000 clones, with around 90% observed a single time. The source material was blood. These receptors were collected from a man aged 18 to 30 in good health.

The V call is TRBV5-4, the J call TRBJ1-1; perhaps TRBD1 as D (6 bases). Germline loops: CDR1 SGHNT, CDR2 YYREEE (reference sequence). Deletions cut 4 bases from V and 3 bases from J, with 7 bases between. The CDR3 is made up of 12 amino acids. The CDR3 is CASSRQDTEAFF. In DNA, the CDR3 is TGTGCCAGCAGCCGACAGGACACTGAAGCTTTCTTT.

The rearrangement links TRBV3-1 (or the pseudogene TRBV3-2) to TRBJ2-3, with 13 bases that match TRBD2. V lost 0 bases, J lost 6 bases, and 6 bases stayed unmatched. Germline V gene data show CDR1 as LGHDT and CDR2 as YNNKEL (reference sequence). This CDR3 region has 17 residues. The CDR3 DNA follows: TGTGCCAGCAGCCAAGACCCGGGACTAGCGGGGTGGGATACGCAGTATTTT. It specifies CASSQDPGLAGWDTQYF.

The gene calls are TRBV5-4 and TRBJ2-2, with 9 bases aligning to TRBD2. Germline-derived CDR1 and CDR2 are SGHNT and YYREEE (reference sequence). The CDR3 sequence is 18 residues long. V lost 4 bases, J lost 4 bases, and 14 bases stayed unmatched. DNA for the CDR3: TGTGCCAGCAGCCCCACGGGGGGCGGGGGGGCTACCACCGGGGAGCTGTTTTTT. Protein: CASSPTGGGGATTGELFF.

The chain recombines TRBV4-3 with TRBJ2-1; 11 bases line up with TRBD2. This CDR3 has 17 residues. Looked up from germline, CDR1 is LGHNA and CDR2 is YSLEER. The J segment lost 6 bases and the V segment lost 0 bases, leaving 7 bases of the junction unmatched. In DNA form, the CDR3 reads TGCGCCAGCAGCCAAGATTTTAGACTAGCGGGGTTCAATGAGCAGTTCTTC. It translates to CASSQDFRLAGFNEQFF.

Comment on this clone: At one boundary the junction diverges from the germline segment, which might be a read error. J is TRBJ1-4 and V is TRBV6-6, with D perhaps TRBD1 (5 bases). The CDR3 is 15 amino acids. The V gene's germline CDR1 is MNHNY and CDR2 SVGAGI (reference sequence). The CDR3 DNA reads TGTGCCAGCAGCCCCCCTGGGGCAGGTCAGATAGCCGGAGTTTTT. It specifies CASSPPGAGQIAGVF.

The gene calls are TRBV19 and TRBJ2-7, with D possibly matching TRBD1 (6 bases). The CDR3 totals 16 residues. Germline V gene sequence: CDR1 LNHDA, CDR2 SQIVND (reference sequence). Trimming removed 4 bases from V and 2 bases from J, with 18 bases in between. CDR3 coding DNA: TGTGCCAGTAGTACCCAGGGGCCAGGGTCTACCTACGAGCAGTACTTC. Its translation: CASSTQGPGSTYEQYF.

This clone is a singleton in its sample. CDR3: CASSPNQGSAGELFF. CDR3 in DNA: TGTGCCAGCAGCCCGAACCAGGGTAGTGCCGGGGAGCTGTTTTTT. This rearrangement joins TRBV5-4 to TRBJ2-2, with TRBD1 as a possible D gene (5 bases). This CDR3 has 15 residues. The V and J ends lost 4 bases and 6 bases respectively, with 16 bases between them. CDR1 is SGHNT, CDR2 YYREEE, per germline (reference sequence). The entire variable domain, with the rest obtained from reference TRBV5-4 and TRBJ2-2, is as follows: ETGVTQSPTHLIKTRGQQVTLRCSSQSGHNTVSWYQQALGQGPQFIFQYYREEENGRGNFPPRFSGLQFPNYSSELNVNALELDDSALYLCASSPNQGSAGELFFGEGSRLTVL.

The J gene is TRBJ2-5, the V gene TRBV6-2 or TRBV6-3; 11 bases align to TRBD2. The CDR3 is 17 amino acids. Germline V gene lookup returns CDR1 MNHEY and CDR2 SVGEGT. V lost 0 bases, J lost 5 bases, and 8 bases stayed unmatched. CDR3 bases: TGTGCCAGCAGTTACTCCCCTAGCGGGGGGCCGAGGGAGACCCAGTACTTC. Protein sequence: CASSYSPSGGPRETQYF.

The CDR3 DNA reads as TGTGCCAGCTCACCACTATCACAGGATAATTCACCCCTCCACTTT. This sequence encodes CASSPLSQDNSPLHF. V usage is TRBV18 and J usage is TRBJ1-6; TRBD1 is a possible D gene (5 bases). Trimming pared 1 base from V and 5 bases from J, leaving 9 bases between. CDR1 and CDR2 from the germline V gene are KGHSH and LQKENI. CDR3 length: 15 residues. The variable domain in full, with the rest retrieved from reference TRBV18 and TRBJ1-6, is NAGVMQNPRHLVRRRGQEARLRCSPMKGHSHVYWYRQLPEEGLKFMVYLQKENIIDESGMPKERFSAEFPKEGPSILRIQQVVRGDSAAYFCASSPLSQDNSPLHFGNGTRLTVT.

J is TRBJ2-3 and V is TRBV4-1; perhaps TRBD2 as D (5 bases). The ends were cut back, 1 base at V and 0 bases at J, with 11 bases in the middle. CDR1 is MGHRA and CDR2 is YSYEKL in the germline V gene. The CDR3 loop spans 16 amino acids. The CDR3 sequence is CASSQVYGESTDTQYF. The CDR3 DNA reads TGCGCCAGCAGCCAAGTCTACGGGGAAAGCACAGATACGCAGTATTTT.

The sample holds one count of this clone. This chain connects TRBV4-3 to TRBJ2-7; tentatively, D is TRBD1 (6 bases). V gave up 4 bases and J gave up 1 base, with 8 bases separating them. Looked up from germline, CDR1 is LGHNA and CDR2 is YSLEER. The CDR3 covers 13 residues. CDR3 nucleotides: TGCGCCAGCAGCCCCGGACAGTCCTACGAGCAGTACTTC. Translating gives CASSPGQSYEQYF.

The rearrangement uses TRBV19 and TRBJ2-5; 8 nucleotides agree with TRBD1. V lost 6 bases to trimming and J lost 2 bases; unmatched junction nucleotides: 5. The CDR3 length is 14 residues. Germline V CDR1 and CDR2: LNHDA, SQIVND (reference sequence). Written as DNA, the CDR3 is TGTGCCAGTAGCGACAGGGGCTTGCAAGAGACCCAGTACTTC. Translation: CASSDRGLQETQYF.

The rearrangement joins TRBV5-6 to TRBJ1-2; D might be TRBD1 (5 bases). Trimming cost V 3 bases and J 2 bases, with 17 bases left between them. The length of the CDR3 is 16 residues. In germline, CDR1 is SGHDT, CDR2 YYEEEE. The CDR3 loop is CASSWGFDGANYGYTF. The CDR3 DNA sequence: TGTGCCAGCAGCTGGGGGTTTGACGGCGCCAACTATGGCTACACCTTC. The full variable domain, with the rest looked up from reference TRBV5-6 and TRBJ1-2, is DAGVTQSPTHLIKTRGQQVTLRCSPKSGHDTVSWYQQALGQGPQFIFQYYEEEERQRGNFPDRFSGHQFPNYSSELNVNALLLGDSALYLCASSWGFDGANYGYTFGSGTRLTVV.

The CDR3 sequence is CASSRTWETQYF. In DNA, the CDR3 is TGTGCCAGCAGCCGAACTTGGGAGACCCAGTACTTC. This chain links TRBV27 with TRBJ2-5; D is uncertain. The CDR3 has 12 amino acids. The germline V gene encodes CDR1 MNHEY and CDR2 SMNVEV (reference sequence). Trimming stripped 6 bases from V and 5 bases from J, with 10 bases between.

The J gene is TRBJ2-7, the V gene TRBV5-1; perhaps TRBD1 as D (6 bases). Germline V gene sequence: CDR1 SGHRS, CDR2 YFSETQ. This CDR3 has 15 amino acids. Trimming took 4 bases from V and 2 from J, leaving 16 bases between them. In DNA, the CDR3 is TGCGCCAGCAGCCAAGGGCCGGGACAAGCCTACGAGCAGTACTTC. Its translation: CASSQGPGQAYEQYF.

J is TRBJ1-5 and V is TRBV21-1; the table assigns TRBD1, which was not confirmed against the DNA. TRBV21-1 is assigned pseudogene status. CDR3 length equals 14 residues. The CDR3 loop reads CASSGRHLGTGNHF. CDR3 DNA: TGTGCCAGCAGCGGCCGGCATCTCGGGACAGGGAATCATTTT.

V gene TRBV5-6 combines with J gene TRBJ1-5, with D possibly matching TRBD1 (6 bases). The CDR3 extends over 15 amino acids. Between the trimmed V and J ends, which lost 0 bases and 3 bases, there was a span of 10 bases. CDR1 SGHDT and CDR2 YYEEEE come from the germline V gene. This CDR3 reads CASSLGQAFNQPQHF. The DNA of the CDR3 is TGTGCCAGCAGCTTGGGACAGGCTTTCAATCAGCCCCAGCATTTT. Full variable domain (rest looked up from reference TRBV5-6 and TRBJ1-5): DAGVTQSPTHLIKTRGQQVTLRCSPKSGHDTVSWYQQALGQGPQFIFQYYEEEERQRGNFPDRFSGHQFPNYSSELNVNALLLGDSALYLCASSLGQAFNQPQHFGDGTRLSIL.

This clone came up a few times. V gene TRBV6-5 combines with J gene TRBJ2-3, with TRBD2 matching 12 bases. Losses at the gene ends were 7 bases for V and 3 bases for J; bases not matched to a gene: 5. Per the germline V gene, CDR1 is MNHEY and CDR2 is SVGAGI. This CDR3 comprises 15 residues. The CDR3 spells CASTFLAGGTDTQYF. The CDR3 DNA is TGTGCCAGCACATTTCTAGCGGGGGGGACAGATACGCAGTATTTT.

V gene TRBV6-4 combines with J gene TRBJ1-1; D is possibly TRBD1 (5 bases). The CDR3 runs to 13 residues. Germline lookup yields CDR1 MRHNA and CDR2 SNTAGT. V was pared by 9 bases and J by 4 bases, with 15 bases between. CDR3 protein: CARNSPGPTEAFF. CDR3 sequence (DNA): TGTGCCAGAAATTCGCCAGGGCCCACTGAAGCTTTCTTT.

This chain joins TRBV7-6 and TRBJ1-2; D unclear. CDR3 size: 17 residues. CDR1 SGHVS and CDR2 FNYEAQ come from the germline V gene. Trimming cost V 6 bases and J 3 bases, with 23 bases left between them. Here the CDR3 reads CASRLRSSLRTHYGYTF. The DNA of the CDR3 is TGTGCCAGCAGGCTAAGGAGCAGTCTTCGGACCCACTATGGCTACACCTTC.

The V gene is TRBV28, the J gene TRBJ1-6; TRBD1 might be the D (5 bases). The CDR3 totals 14 residues. Trimming cost V 6 bases and J 14 bases, with 20 bases left between them. Germline V gene lookup returns CDR1 MDHEN and CDR2 SYDVKM. CDR3 sequence (DNA): TGTGCCAGCAGAATTCCAGGGATTCCGGATGCCCTCCACTTT. It is translated as CASRIPGIPDALHF.

The chain recombines TRBV28 with TRBJ1-2; 7 nucleotides agree with TRBD1. This CDR3 region has 14 residues. The V gene's germline CDR1 is MDHEN and CDR2 SYDVKM. After removal of 3 bases from V and 7 bases from J, the junction contained 8 bases not matched to a gene. The CDR3 sequence is CASSFIQGNRGYTF. CDR3 nucleotide sequence: TGTGCCAGCAGTTTTATACAGGGGAATCGTGGCTACACCTTC.

The rearrangement links TRBV5-1 to TRBJ2-4, with 13 bases aligning to TRBD2. The CDR3 extends over 15 amino acids. J was trimmed by 5 bases and V by 3 bases; bases with no gene match: 2. Germline V gene data show CDR1 as SGHRS and CDR2 as YFSETQ. The CDR3 coding sequence is TGCGCCAGCAGCTCCGGGACTAGCGGGGAAAACATTCAGTACTTC. Translation: CASSSGTSGENIQYF.

V gene TRBV7-9 combines with J gene TRBJ2-7, with D perhaps being TRBD1 or TRBD2 (5 bases each). The CDR3 extends over 15 amino acids. Germline V gives CDR1 SEHNR, CDR2 FQNEAQ (reference sequence). Trimming took 5 bases from V and 2 from J, leaving 16 bases between them. The CDR3: CASSSSGTHPYEQYF. CDR3 sequence (DNA): TGTGCCAGCAGCAGCTCCGGGACGCATCCCTACGAGCAGTACTTC.

The chain recombines TRBV5-1 with TRBJ2-2; D ambiguous. Germline V lookup: CDR1 SGHRS, CDR2 YFSETQ. Trimming removed 1 base at V and 6 bases at J, with 10 bases between. The CDR3 contains 14 residues. The CDR3 region is CASSLLELAGELFF. DNA for the CDR3: TGCGCCAGCAGCTTGTTAGAGCTCGCCGGGGAGCTGTTTTTT.

The V and J genes are TRBV30 and TRBJ2-2, with D perhaps TRBD2 (6 bases). V lost 0 bases and J 5 bases, leaving 13 bases between the germline ends. Germline assignment: CDR1 GTSNPN and CDR2 SVGIG (reference sequence). The CDR3 is made up of 15 amino acids. The CDR3 DNA sequence: TGTGCCTGGAGTGTGTCGTTCGGAGGGACCGGGGAGCTGTTTTTT. Protein sequence: CAWSVSFGGTGELFF.

V is TRBV7-6 and J is TRBJ1-1; D is possibly TRBD1 (5 bases). The CDR3 consists of 14 residues. The germline V gene has CDR1 SGHVS and CDR2 FNYEAQ. The V end was cut by 9 bases, the J end by 3 bases, with 17 bases between. CDR3: CASSRWGGDTEAFF. The CDR3 nucleotides are TGTGCCAGTAGCCGATGGGGGGGGGACACTGAAGCTTTCTTT.

V usage is TRBV5-4 and J usage is TRBJ1-2; D is unclear. V was cut by 4 bases and J by 6 bases, with 16 bases left in between. Germline V gene data show CDR1 as SGHNT and CDR2 as YYREEE (reference sequence). The CDR3 is 14 amino acids. This chain's CDR3 is CASSPLGSLDGYTF. CDR3 nucleotides: TGTGCCAGCAGCCCTCTCGGTAGCCTCGATGGCTACACCTTC.